Shown below are 15 T cell receptor beta chains from a single sample sequenced in a study of response to subunit inactivated influenza vaccine. TCRdb re-analysed the RT-PCR reads in MiXCR, keeping a single row per CDR3 protein. The repertoire holds approximately 170,000 distinct CDR3 sequences, with approximately 14% as singletons. Specimen: CD8+ T cells sorted from PBMCs, collected 5 days after vaccination. All receptors derive from a man aged 45-60 years who received an inactivated influenza vaccine.

This clonotype has more than one count but fewer than ten. The CDR3 protein is CASSQSRTGFDEQYF. The CDR3 DNA reads TGCGCCAGCAGCCAATCCCGGACAGGGTTTGACGAGCAGTACTTC. The rearrangement joins TRBV4-3 to TRBJ2-7; 8 positions agree with TRBD1. V gave up 2 bases and J gave up 5 bases; unmatched junction bases: 8. The CDR3 runs 15 residues. Germline values: CDR1 LGHNA, CDR2 YSLEER.

This sequence joins TRBV9 and TRBJ2-5, with D maybe TRBD1 (6 bases). This CDR3 region has 15 residues. Between the trimmed V and J ends, which lost 0 bases and 4 bases, there was a span of 13 bases. In germline, CDR1 is SGDLS, CDR2 YYNGEE. The CDR3 here is CASSVGGTPSETQYF. CDR3 nucleotide sequence: TGTGCCAGCAGCGTAGGGGGGACACCTTCAGAGACCCAGTACTTC.

This clonotype was picked up many times. The J gene is TRBJ2-7, the V gene TRBV6-2 or TRBV6-3, with D uncertain. CDR1 MNHEY and CDR2 SVGEGT come from the germline V gene. Trimming pared 6 bases from V and 2 bases from J, leaving 5 bases between. The CDR3 consists of 11 residues. In DNA, the CDR3 is TGTGCCAGCAGCTATACCTACGAGCAGTACTTC. It is translated as CASSYTYEQYF.

Many counts were recorded for this clonotype. This sequence joins TRBV6-6 and TRBJ1-1, with D perhaps matching TRBD1 (5 bases). V shed 9 bases and J shed 11 bases, with 13 bases lying between them. This CDR3 comprises 10 residues. Germline CDR1 and CDR2: MNHNY and SVGAGI (reference sequence). CDR3 protein: CASGTGTAFF. The CDR3 DNA is TGTGCCAGTGGGACCGGGACGGCTTTCTTT.

Here the CDR3 reads CASSFSGTRGSYEQYF. The CDR3 DNA sequence: TGTGCCAGCAGTTTCTCCGGGACTAGGGGCTCCTACGAGCAGTACTTC. The chain couples TRBV28 to TRBJ2-7, with 8 nucleotides matching TRBD2. Looked up from germline, CDR1 is MDHEN and CDR2 is SYDVKM. J gave up 0 bases and V 3 bases, and 7 bases lay outside the gene matches. The CDR3 runs 16 residues.

This clonotype was counted only a few times. This sequence joins TRBV19 and TRBJ2-7, with 8 bases identical to TRBD2. Germline CDR1 reads LNHDA; CDR2 reads SQIVND (reference sequence). This CDR3 spans 14 amino acids. V was pared by 3 bases and J by 7 bases, with 8 bases of the junction left unmatched. The CDR3 sequence: CASSIAGGPGEQYF. For the CDR3, the DNA is TGTGCCAGTAGTATTGCGGGAGGACCAGGGGAGCAGTACTTC.

The chain combines TRBV20-1 with TRBJ2-2, with 8 nucleotides matching TRBD2. The V segment lost 6 bases and the J segment 4 bases; nucleotides outside the gene matches: 4. The germline CDR1 and CDR2 sequences are DFQATT and SNEGSKA (reference sequence). This CDR3 has 13 residues. The CDR3 nucleotides read TGCAGTGCAATAGGACTAGCCACCGGGGAGCTGTTTTTT. It yields the protein CSAIGLATGELFF.

The chain is built from TRBV7-8 and TRBJ2-2; TRBD2 might be the D (5 bases). The CDR3 has 15 residues. V lost 8 bases, J lost 0 bases, and 13 bases lay in between. The V gene's germline CDR1 is SGHVS and CDR2 FQNEAQ. CDR3 sequence reads: CASSVLGSNTGELFF. Here the CDR3 DNA reads TGTGCCAGCTCCGTACTAGGGTCGAACACCGGGGAGCTGTTTTTT. The whole variable domain, remainder taken from reference TRBV7-8 and TRBJ2-2, is GAGVSQSPRYKVAKRGQDVALRCDPISGHVSLFWYQQALGQGPEFLTYFQNEAQLDKSGLPSDRFFAERPEGSVSTLKIQRTQQEDSAVYLCASSVLGSNTGELFFGEGSRLTVL.

This clonotype came up a few times. The chain has TRBV7-9 and TRBJ2-7; D is unresolved. V dropped 3 bases and J dropped 0 bases, with 18 bases sitting between them. Looked up from germline, CDR1 is SEHNR and CDR2 is FQNEAQ (reference sequence). The CDR3 runs 17 residues. The CDR3, as DNA: TGTGCCAGCAGCTTCGGTATCGGGTACGCTTTCTCCTACGAGCAGTACTTC. Protein product: CASSFGIGYAFSYEQYF.

The sample holds a few counts of this clonotype. The chain carries TRBV2 and TRBJ2-7; D call uncertain. V was cut by 3 bases and J by 0 bases, with 6 bases left in between. The CDR3 has 13 amino acids. The germline V gene has CDR1 SNHLY and CDR2 FYNNEI. The CDR3 DNA is TGTGCCAGCAGTGAGTATCCCTCCTACGAGCAGTACTTC. This gives the protein CASSEYPSYEQYF.

The chain uses TRBV28 and TRBJ2-7; the D gene is possibly TRBD1 (6 bases). V shed 5 bases and J shed 6 bases, with 11 bases lying between them. The CDR3 covers 12 residues. Per the germline V gene, CDR1 is MDHEN and CDR2 is SYDVKM. CDR3 sequence: CASSRGSGEQYF. The CDR3 DNA is TGTGCCAGCAGTAGGGGGTCAGGCGAGCAGTACTTC.

This chain links TRBV9 with TRBJ2-3, with D possibly called TRBD1 or TRBD2 (5 bases each). The CDR3 length is 13 residues. Germline lookup yields CDR1 SGDLS and CDR2 YYNGEE. The V gene lost 2 bases and the J gene lost 7 bases, with 11 bases spanning the gap. The CDR3 region has the DNA TGTGCCAGCAGCGTCGGGGACGTCAATACGCAGTATTTT. Its translation: CASSVGDVNTQYF.

This clonotype was detected a few times. The chain recombines TRBV4-3 with TRBJ2-7; D gene unclear. Germline V CDR1 and CDR2: LGHNA, YSLEER. Between the trimmed V and J ends, which lost 0 bases and 0 bases, there was a span of 12 bases. The CDR3 runs 16 residues. DNA of the CDR3: TGCGCCAGCAGCCAAGATATAGGCAGGCGCTCCTACGAGCAGTACTTC. It yields the protein CASSQDIGRRSYEQYF.

This chain links TRBV9 with TRBJ1-1; D gene ambiguous. Germline values: CDR1 SGDLS, CDR2 YYNGEE. Between the trimmed V and J ends, which lost 4 bases and 3 bases, there was a span of 16 bases. The CDR3 extends over 15 amino acids. This chain's CDR3 is CASSPVGRPHTEAFF. In nucleotides, the CDR3 is TGTGCCAGCAGCCCCGTAGGCAGGCCCCACACTGAAGCTTTCTTT.

This clonotype was observed a few times. The gene calls are TRBV27 and TRBJ2-7; TRBD2 matches at 8 bases. The CDR3 contains 14 residues. After removal of 0 bases from V and 7 bases from J, the junction contained 5 bases not matched to a gene. Germline CDR1 MNHEY, CDR2 SMNVEV (reference sequence). The DNA of the CDR3 is TGTGCCAGCAGTTTATCCAGCGGGGGACGGGAGCAGTACTTC. Protein sequence: CASSLSSGGREQYF.